A selection of T cell receptor beta chains follows, all from one sample in a study of cytotoxic CD8 clonotypes in ibrutinib-treated CLL. Generated by immunoSEQ multiplex PCR, the TCRdb table keeps only in-frame clones and is missing some. The profile shows about 160,000 clones, approximately 91% of them singletons. This material consisted of PBMCs, taken at disease progression, from a patient treated with ibrutinib. The receptor set was obtained from a human donor with chronic lymphocytic leukemia. The CDR3 runs from the conserved cysteine through the conserved F or W. D genes are given only for firm matches. Size tells how often a clone was seen (once, few, many) or the class of an expanded clone, and some rows leave it out.

DNA	CDR3	size	D	V	J
TGTGCCAGCTCACCCTTATCCTCCGGGACGACGAAAAACATTCAGTACTTC	CASSPLSSGTTKNIQYF	-	-	TRBV18	TRBJ2-4
TGTGCCAGCAGTGATAACAGGGGTCGCGGTGAGACCCAGTACTTC	CASSDNRGRGETQYF	-	TRBD1	TRBV2	TRBJ2-5
TGTGCCACCAGCGGCTGGGGACAGGGGGCAAACACCATATATTTT	CATSGWGQGANTIYF	-	TRBD1	TRBV15	TRBJ1-3
TGTGCCAGTAGTATTGGGAGGTTGTCAGCCTACGAGCAGTACTTC	CASSIGRLSAYEQYF	once	-	TRBV19	TRBJ2-7
TGCGCCAGCAGCCTGGGACTAGCGGGAGGTAACACCGGGGAGCTGTTTTTT	CASSLGLAGGNTGELFF	once	TRBD2	TRBV5-1	TRBJ2-2
TGTGCCAGCAGTTATAATGTGGCAGGGTTAGAGACCCAGTACTTC	CASSYNVAGLETQYF	-	-	TRBV6-6	TRBJ2-5
TGTGCCAGCAGCAAAGGGTGGGGCGGGAGAAGGGACGAGCAGTACTTC	CASSKGWGGRRDEQYF	few	-	TRBV21-1	TRBJ2-7
TGTGCCAGCAGGATGGGGGGATCATACGAGCAGTACTTC	CASRMGGSYEQYF	-	-	TRBV5-4	TRBJ2-7
TGTGCCAGCAGCTTTTCGCAGGGGGGAACTGAAGCTTTCTTT	CASSFSQGGTEAFF	-	TRBD1	TRBV7-2	TRBJ1-1
TGCAGCGTTGGGTCTTTAAGCTCCTACGAGCAGTACTTC	CSVGSLSSYEQYF	-	-	TRBV29-1	TRBJ2-7
TGTGCCAGCAGCCAAGATCGCCGGGAGCAAAGGGGAGAGACCCAGTACTTC	CASSQDRREQRGETQYF	-	-	TRBV4-2	TRBJ2-5
TGTGCCAGCAGCCACAGGGGTTCGCCTAGCGGATCCTACGAGCAGTACTTC	CASSHRGSPSGSYEQYF	once	-	TRBV11-2	TRBJ2-7
TGTGCCAGCAGTACCCCCGGTTTAGCTTTCTTT	CASSTPGLAFF	-	-	TRBV6-5	TRBJ1-1
TGCGCCAGCAGCCAAGATGGTCAGGAGAACACTGAAGCTTTCTTT	CASSQDGQENTEAFF	-	-	TRBV4-1	TRBJ1-1
TGTGCCAGCAGGGGCGGACAAGGGACCACTGAAGCTTTCTTT	CASRGGQGTTEAFF	once	-	TRBV2	TRBJ1-1
TGCAGCGCCCGGACTAGTGGGACCGGGGAGCTGTTTTTT	CSARTSGTGELFF	-	TRBD2	TRBV29-1	TRBJ2-2
TGTGCCAGCAGCCAGAGGGCGGGACAGGGGGCGCGAGAGCAGTACTTC	CASSQRAGQGAREQYF	-	TRBD1	TRBV27	TRBJ2-7
TGTGCCAGCAGCTTACCCGGACTTTCCTCCTACGAGCAGTACTTC	CASSLPGLSSYEQYF	-	-	TRBV7-2	TRBJ2-7
TGTGCCAGCAGCTTAGCAAGGGACTCTGGAGGCTACACCTTC	CASSLARDSGGYTF	-	-	TRBV11-1	TRBJ1-2
TGTGCCAGCAGCCCCATAGCGGGAGGGCCACATAATGAGCAGTTCTTC	CASSPIAGGPHNEQFF	-	TRBD2	TRBV28	TRBJ2-1
TGTGCCAGCAGCCGGGGACACCCCGCTCTTAGCAATCAGCCCCAGCATTTT	CASSRGHPALSNQPQHF	-	-	TRBV28	TRBJ1-5
TGTGCCAGCAGCCAACTAGCGGGAGGGTTTAGCGATGAGCAGTTCTTC	CASSQLAGGFSDEQFF	-	TRBD2	TRBV14	TRBJ2-1
TGTGCCAGCAGCCCGGACAGGGGCGCCTACGAGCAGTACTTC	CASSPDRGAYEQYF	-	TRBD1	TRBV27	TRBJ2-7
TGTGCCAGCAGCTTAAGGGTCGGCACAGATACGCAGTATTTT	CASSLRVGTDTQYF	-	-	TRBV7-3	TRBJ2-3
TGCGCCAGCAGTGAGTCGGGTTCTGGCTACGAGCAGTACTTC	CASSESGSGYEQYF	-	-	TRBV10-1	TRBJ2-7
TGTGCCAGCAGTTACAGGCCAGGGGGTGTTTCTGAAGCTTTCTTT	CASSYRPGGVSEAFF	-	TRBD1	TRBV6-6	TRBJ1-1
TGTGCCAGCAGGCCGGACTGGAGTAGCTCCTACGAGCAGTACTTC	CASRPDWSSSYEQYF	-	-	TRBV6-5	TRBJ2-7
TGCGCCAGCAACCCAACCTCTGGGGCCAACGTCCTGACTTTC	CASNPTSGANVLTF	-	-	TRBV10-2	TRBJ2-6
TGTGCCTGGAGTCGGACAGGACCTGAAGCTTTCTTT	CAWSRTGPEAFF	-	TRBD1	TRBV30	TRBJ1-1
TGTGCCAGCAGCCGAAAAGGTTGGGAAAAACTGTTTTTT	CASSRKGWEKLFF	-	-	TRBV14	TRBJ1-4
TGTGCCAGCAGTTTAGCCGCCAGCGGGGAAACTGAAGCTTTCTTT	CASSLAASGETEAFF	-	-	TRBV28	TRBJ1-1
TGTGCCAGTAGTATAGCCGTTAGCGACACCGGGGAGCTGTTTTTT	CASSIAVSDTGELFF	few	-	TRBV19	TRBJ2-2
TGTGCCAGCAGCTTAGCGCATCACGGTCGGAAACTATACGAGCAGTACTTC	CASSLAHHGRKLYEQYF	-	-	TRBV7-9	TRBJ2-7
TGTGCCAGTAGTACAGGGGGGACAGCCTACGAGCAGTACTTC	CASSTGGTAYEQYF	-	-	TRBV19	TRBJ2-7
TGCGCCAGCAGCTTGGATGGGGGGCGCGGCGGTGAGCAGTTCTTC	CASSLDGGRGGEQFF	few	-	TRBV5-1	TRBJ2-1
TGTGCCAGCAGTGAAGAGCGAGGGCGCAGCAATCAGCCCCAGCATTTT	CASSEERGRSNQPQHF	-	-	TRBV6-1	TRBJ1-5
TGTGCCAGCAGCTTGGCGAGTCGGACCAGAGATACGCAGTATTTT	CASSLASRTRDTQYF	few	-	TRBV5-4	TRBJ2-3